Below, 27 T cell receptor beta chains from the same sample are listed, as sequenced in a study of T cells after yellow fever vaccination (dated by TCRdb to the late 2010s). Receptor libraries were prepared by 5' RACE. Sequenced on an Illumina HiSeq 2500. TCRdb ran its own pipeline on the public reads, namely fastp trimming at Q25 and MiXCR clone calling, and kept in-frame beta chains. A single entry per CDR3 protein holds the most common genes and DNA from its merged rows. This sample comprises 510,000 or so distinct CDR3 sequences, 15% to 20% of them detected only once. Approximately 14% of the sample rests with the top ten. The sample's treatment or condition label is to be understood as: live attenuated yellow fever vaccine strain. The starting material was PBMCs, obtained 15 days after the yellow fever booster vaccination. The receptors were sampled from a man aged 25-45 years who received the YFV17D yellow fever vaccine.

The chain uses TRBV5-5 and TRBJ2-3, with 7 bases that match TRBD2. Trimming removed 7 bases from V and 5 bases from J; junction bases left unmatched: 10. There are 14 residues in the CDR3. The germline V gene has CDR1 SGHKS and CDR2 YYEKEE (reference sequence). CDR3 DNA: TGTGCCAGCGCCTCGGGGTCGGGAGGAGATACGCAGTATTTT. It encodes CASASGSGGDTQYF.

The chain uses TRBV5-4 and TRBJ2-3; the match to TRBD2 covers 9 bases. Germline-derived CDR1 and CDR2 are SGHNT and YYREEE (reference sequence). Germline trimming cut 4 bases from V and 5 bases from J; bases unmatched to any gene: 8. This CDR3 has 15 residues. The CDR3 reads CASSQSGRREDTQYF. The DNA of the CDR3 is TGTGCCAGCAGCCAAAGCGGGAGGCGTGAAGATACGCAGTATTTT.

The chain's CDR3 is CASSLVGTQETQYF. CDR3 DNA sequence: TGTGCCAGCAGCTTGGTCGGGACCCAAGAGACCCAGTACTTC. This chain uses TRBV5-6 with TRBJ2-5; D possibly uses TRBD1 or TRBD2 (5 bases each). There are 14 residues in the CDR3. Trimming took off 0 bases at V and 1 base at J, with 7 bases between the two ends. Germline loops: CDR1 SGHDT, CDR2 YYEEEE. Full variable domain (outside the CDR3, taken from reference TRBV5-6 and TRBJ2-5): DAGVTQSPTHLIKTRGQQVTLRCSPKSGHDTVSWYQQALGQGPQFIFQYYEEEERQRGNFPDRFSGHQFPNYSSELNVNALLLGDSALYLCASSLVGTQETQYFGPGTRLLVL.

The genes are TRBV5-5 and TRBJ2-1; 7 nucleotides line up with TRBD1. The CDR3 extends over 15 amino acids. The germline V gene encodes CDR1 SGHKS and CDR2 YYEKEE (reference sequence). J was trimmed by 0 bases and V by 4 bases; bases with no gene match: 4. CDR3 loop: CASSKDRSSYNEQFF. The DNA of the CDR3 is TGTGCCAGCAGCAAGGACAGGAGCTCCTACAATGAGCAGTTCTTC. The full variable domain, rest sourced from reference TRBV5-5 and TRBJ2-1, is DAGVTQSPTHLIKTRGQQVTLRCSPISGHKSVSWYQQVLGQGPQFIFQYYEKEERGRGNFPDRFSARQFPNYSSELNVNALLLGDSALYLCASSKDRSSYNEQFFGPGTRLTVL.

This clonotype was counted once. CDR3 amino acids: CASRGGYRVLGNTIYF. The CDR3 DNA sequence: TGTGCCAGCAGGGGGGGTTACCGGGTCCTTGGAAACACCATATATTTT. The chain has TRBV12-3 or TRBV12-4 and TRBJ1-3; a weak D match, TRBD1 (5 bases). With 6 bases removed from V and 3 bases from J, the gap between germline ends came to 18 bases. This CDR3 has 16 amino acids.

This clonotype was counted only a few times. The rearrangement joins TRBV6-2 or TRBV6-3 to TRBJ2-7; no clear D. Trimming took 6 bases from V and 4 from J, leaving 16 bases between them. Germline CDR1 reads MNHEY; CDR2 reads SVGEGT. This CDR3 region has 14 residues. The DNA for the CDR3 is TGTGCCAGCAGGGCCCCACAGCCGAAATACGAGCAGTACTTC. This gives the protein CASRAPQPKYEQYF.

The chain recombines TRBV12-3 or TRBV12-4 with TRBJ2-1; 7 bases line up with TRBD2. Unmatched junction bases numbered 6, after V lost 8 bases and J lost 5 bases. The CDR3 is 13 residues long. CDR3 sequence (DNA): TGTGCCAGCCGCGGGAGAAACGACAATGAGCAGTTCTTC. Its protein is CASRGRNDNEQFF.

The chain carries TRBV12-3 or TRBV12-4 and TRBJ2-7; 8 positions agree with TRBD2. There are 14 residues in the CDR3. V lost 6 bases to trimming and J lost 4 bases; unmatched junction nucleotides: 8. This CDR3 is CASSKAGVRYEQYF. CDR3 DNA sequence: TGTGCCAGCAGCAAAGCGGGAGTAAGGTACGAGCAGTACTTC.

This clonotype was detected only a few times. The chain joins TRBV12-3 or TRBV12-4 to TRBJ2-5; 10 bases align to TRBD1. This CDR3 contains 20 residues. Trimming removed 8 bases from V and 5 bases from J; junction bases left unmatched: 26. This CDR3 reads CASFPLLAGTGVVVGETQYF. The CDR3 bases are TGTGCCAGCTTCCCGCTCCTTGCCGGGACAGGGGTTGTTGTAGGGGAGACCCAGTACTTC.

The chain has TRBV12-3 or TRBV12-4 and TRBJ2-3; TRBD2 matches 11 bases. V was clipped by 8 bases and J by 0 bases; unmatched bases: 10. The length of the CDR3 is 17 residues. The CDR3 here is CASGGTSGNPSTDTQYF. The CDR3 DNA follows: TGTGCCAGCGGTGGGACTAGCGGAAACCCTAGCACAGATACGCAGTATTTT.

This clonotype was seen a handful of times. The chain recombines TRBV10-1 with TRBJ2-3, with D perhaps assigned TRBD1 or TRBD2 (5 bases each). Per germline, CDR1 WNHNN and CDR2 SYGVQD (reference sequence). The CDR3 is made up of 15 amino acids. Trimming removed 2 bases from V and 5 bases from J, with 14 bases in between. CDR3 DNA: TGCGCCAGCAGTGAGACAGTCACGAGGGGAGATACGCAGTATTTT. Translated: CASSETVTRGDTQYF.

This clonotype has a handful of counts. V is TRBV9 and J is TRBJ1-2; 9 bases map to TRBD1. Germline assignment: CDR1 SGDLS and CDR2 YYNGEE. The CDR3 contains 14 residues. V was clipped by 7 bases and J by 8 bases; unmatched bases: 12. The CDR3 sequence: CASDRPGTGRGYTF. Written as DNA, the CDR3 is TGTGCCAGCGACAGACCCGGGACAGGGCGCGGCTACACCTTC.

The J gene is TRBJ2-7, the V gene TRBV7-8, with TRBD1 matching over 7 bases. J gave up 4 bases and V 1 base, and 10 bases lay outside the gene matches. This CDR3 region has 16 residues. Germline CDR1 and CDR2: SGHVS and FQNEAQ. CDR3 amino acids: CASSLVGTVTSYEQYF. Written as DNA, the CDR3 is TGTGCCAGCAGCTTAGTGGGGACAGTGACGTCGTACGAGCAGTACTTC.

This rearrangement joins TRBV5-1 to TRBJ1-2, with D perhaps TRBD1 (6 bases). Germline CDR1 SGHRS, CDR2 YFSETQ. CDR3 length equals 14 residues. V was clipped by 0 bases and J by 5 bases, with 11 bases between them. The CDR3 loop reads CASSLAQGRYGYTF. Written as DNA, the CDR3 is TGCGCCAGCAGCTTGGCCCAGGGGAGGTATGGCTACACCTTC.

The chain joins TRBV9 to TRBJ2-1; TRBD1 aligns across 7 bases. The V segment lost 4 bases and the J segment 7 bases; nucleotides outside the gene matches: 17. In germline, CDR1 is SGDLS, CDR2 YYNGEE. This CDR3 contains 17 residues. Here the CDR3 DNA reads TGTGCCAGCAGCCCTAACCCACAGGGGAGTAGAAGGAATGAGCAGTTCTTC. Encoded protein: CASSPNPQGSRRNEQFF.

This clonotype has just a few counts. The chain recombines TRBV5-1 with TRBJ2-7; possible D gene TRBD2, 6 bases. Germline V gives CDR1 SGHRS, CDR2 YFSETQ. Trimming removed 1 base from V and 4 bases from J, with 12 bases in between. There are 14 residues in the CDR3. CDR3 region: CASSLLDGGYEQYF. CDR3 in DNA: TGCGCCAGCAGCTTGCTGGACGGAGGGTACGAGCAGTACTTC.

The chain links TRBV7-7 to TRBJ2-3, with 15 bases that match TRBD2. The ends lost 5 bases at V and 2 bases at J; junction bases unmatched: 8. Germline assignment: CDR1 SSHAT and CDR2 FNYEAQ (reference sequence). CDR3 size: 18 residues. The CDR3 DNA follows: TGTGCCAGCAGCCCCCGGACTAGCGGGAGGGGTCTCACAGATACGCAGTATTTT. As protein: CASSPRTSGRGLTDTQYF. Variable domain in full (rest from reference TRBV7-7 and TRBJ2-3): GAGVSQSPRYKVTKRGQDVTLRCDPISSHATLYWYQQALGQGPEFLTYFNYEAQPDKSGLPSDRFSAERPEGSISTLTIQRTEQRDSAMYRCASSPRTSGRGLTDTQYFGPGTRLTVL.

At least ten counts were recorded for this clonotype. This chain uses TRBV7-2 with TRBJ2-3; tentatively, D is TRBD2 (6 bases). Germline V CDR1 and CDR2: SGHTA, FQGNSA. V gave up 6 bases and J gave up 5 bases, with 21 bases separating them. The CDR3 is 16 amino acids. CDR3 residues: CASRPRASAGGDTQYF. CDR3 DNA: TGTGCCAGCAGACCTCGGGCTAGCGCTGGGGGAGATACGCAGTATTTT.

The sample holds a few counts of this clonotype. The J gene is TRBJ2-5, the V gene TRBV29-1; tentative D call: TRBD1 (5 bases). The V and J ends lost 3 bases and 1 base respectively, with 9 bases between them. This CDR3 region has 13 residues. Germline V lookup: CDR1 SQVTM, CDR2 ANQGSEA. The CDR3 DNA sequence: TGCAGCGTTGAGGCAGGGCCCCAAGAGACCCAGTACTTC. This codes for CSVEAGPQETQYF.

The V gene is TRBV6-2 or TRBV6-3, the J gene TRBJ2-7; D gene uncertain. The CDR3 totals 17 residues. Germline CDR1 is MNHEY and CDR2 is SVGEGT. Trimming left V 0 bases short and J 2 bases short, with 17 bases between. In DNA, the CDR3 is TGTGCCAGCAGTTACTCGATTAGCAGCGCAACCGCCTACGAGCAGTACTTC. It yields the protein CASSYSISSATAYEQYF.

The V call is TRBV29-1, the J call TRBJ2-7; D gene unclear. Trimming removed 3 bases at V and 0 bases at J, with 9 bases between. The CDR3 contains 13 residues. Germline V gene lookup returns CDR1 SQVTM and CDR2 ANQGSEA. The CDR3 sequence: CSVETESSYEQYF. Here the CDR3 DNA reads TGCAGCGTTGAGACTGAAAGCTCCTACGAGCAGTACTTC.

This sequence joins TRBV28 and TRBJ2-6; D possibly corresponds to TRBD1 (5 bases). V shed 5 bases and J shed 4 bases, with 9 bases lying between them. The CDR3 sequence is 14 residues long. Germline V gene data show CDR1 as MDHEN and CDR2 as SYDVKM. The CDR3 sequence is CASSRQPGANVLTF. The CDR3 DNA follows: TGTGCCAGCAGTCGACAGCCCGGGGCCAACGTCCTGACTTTC. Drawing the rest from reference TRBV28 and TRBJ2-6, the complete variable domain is DVKVTQSSRYLVKRTGEKVFLECVQDMDHENMFWYRQDPGLGLRLIYFSYDVKMKEKGDIPEGYSVSREKKERFSLILESASTNQTSMYLCASSRQPGANVLTFGAGSRLTVL.

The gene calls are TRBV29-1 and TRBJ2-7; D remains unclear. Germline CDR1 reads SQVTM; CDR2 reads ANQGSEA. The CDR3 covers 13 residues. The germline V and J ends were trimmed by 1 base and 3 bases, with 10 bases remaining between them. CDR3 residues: CSVEGEGYYEQYF. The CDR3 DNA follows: TGCAGCGTTGAAGGCGAAGGGTACTACGAGCAGTACTTC.

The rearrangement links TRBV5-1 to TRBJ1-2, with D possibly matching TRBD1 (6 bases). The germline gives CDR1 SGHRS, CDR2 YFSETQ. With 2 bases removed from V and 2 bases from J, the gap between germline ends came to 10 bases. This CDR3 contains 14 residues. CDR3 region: CASSFAGENYGYTF. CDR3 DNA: TGCGCCAGCAGCTTCGCAGGGGAGAACTATGGCTACACCTTC.

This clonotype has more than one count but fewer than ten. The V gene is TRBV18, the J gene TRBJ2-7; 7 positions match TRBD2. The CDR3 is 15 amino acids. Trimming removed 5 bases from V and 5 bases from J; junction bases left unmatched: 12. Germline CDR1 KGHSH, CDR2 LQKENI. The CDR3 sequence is CASSALAEKGNEQYF. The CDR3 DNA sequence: TGTGCCAGCTCAGCCCTAGCGGAAAAGGGGAACGAGCAGTACTTC. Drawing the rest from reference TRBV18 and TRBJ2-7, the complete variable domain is NAGVMQNPRHLVRRRGQEARLRCSPMKGHSHVYWYRQLPEEGLKFMVYLQKENIIDESGMPKERFSAEFPKEGPSILRIQQVVRGDSAAYFCASSALAEKGNEQYFGPGTRLTVT.

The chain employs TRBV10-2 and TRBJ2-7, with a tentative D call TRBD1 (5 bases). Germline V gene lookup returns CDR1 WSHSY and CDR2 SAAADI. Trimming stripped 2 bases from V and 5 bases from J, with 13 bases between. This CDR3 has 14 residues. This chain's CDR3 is CASSERTLRHEQYF. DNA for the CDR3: TGCGCCAGCAGTGAGAGGACATTACGCCACGAGCAGTACTTC.

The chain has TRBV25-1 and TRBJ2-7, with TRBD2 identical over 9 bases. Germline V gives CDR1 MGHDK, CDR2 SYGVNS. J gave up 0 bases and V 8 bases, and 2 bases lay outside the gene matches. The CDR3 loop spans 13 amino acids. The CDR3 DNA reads TGTGCCAGCGGACTAGCGAGCTCCTACGAGCAGTACTTC. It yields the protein CASGLASSYEQYF.